A single sample is the source of the 9 T cell receptor beta chains below, sequenced in a study of cytomegalovirus exposure and HLA in healthy donors. In the PCR, 60 Vbeta and 13 Jbeta primers were used. The method was immunoSEQ multiplex PCR; TCRdb's version includes in-frame clones alone and lacks a portion of them. The sample carries under 250,000 clones, around 81% recorded once. The sample consisted of PBMCs. All receptors derive from a man aged 25 to 45 in good health and CMV-seronegative.

The chain recombines TRBV25-1 with TRBJ1-1; TRBD1 agrees at 9 bases. The germline V gene has CDR1 MGHDK and CDR2 SYGVNS. Germline trimming cut 5 bases from V and 10 bases from J; bases unmatched to any gene: 8. The CDR3 extends over 13 amino acids. The CDR3, as DNA: TGTGCCAGCAGTCTCACAGGGGGCGTTCGAGCTTTCTTT. Translation gives CASSLTGGVRAFF.

The chain carries TRBV28 and TRBJ2-7; weak D call: TRBD2 (9 bases). The CDR3 loop spans 17 amino acids. Germline assignment: CDR1 MDHEN and CDR2 SYDVKM. Deletions cut 11 bases from V and 4 bases from J, with 30 bases between. The CDR3 reads CAVRGQGGSGSLYEQYF. In DNA form, the CDR3 reads TGTGCCGTTCGCGGACAGGGTGGTAGCGGGAGTCTGTACGAGCAGTACTTC.

The genes are TRBV5-4 and TRBJ2-5; 8 bases agree with TRBD1. Germline CDR1 and CDR2: SGHNT and YYREEE (reference sequence). The V segment lost 1 base and the J segment 5 bases; nucleotides outside the gene matches: 7. The CDR3 consists of 15 residues. The CDR3 DNA is TGTGCCAGCAGCTTGACAGGGGGAATTGGGGAGACCCAGTACTTC. It translates to CASSLTGGIGETQYF.

The V call is TRBV28, the J call TRBJ2-2, with 7 bases that match TRBD1. Germline V gene sequence: CDR1 MDHEN, CDR2 SYDVKM. With 7 bases clipped from V and 6 bases from J, the junction kept 5 bases outside the gene matches. There are 13 residues in the CDR3. The CDR3 sequence is CASILQGSGELFF. The CDR3 DNA reads TGTGCCAGCATTCTACAGGGGTCCGGGGAGCTGTTTTTT.

J is TRBJ1-3 and V is TRBV28; 8 bases fit TRBD1. The CDR3 is made up of 16 amino acids. V was pared by 4 bases and J by 4 bases, with 9 bases of the junction left unmatched. Germline-derived CDR1 and CDR2 are MDHEN and SYDVKM. The CDR3 loop reads CASSSPTTGEGNTIYF. For the CDR3, the DNA is TGTGCCAGCAGTTCCCCTACGACAGGGGAAGGAAACACCATATATTTT.

This chain connects TRBV19 to TRBJ2-5, with D tentatively TRBD1 (5 bases). There are 13 residues in the CDR3. Trimming removed 4 bases at V and 3 bases at J, with 9 bases between. Germline V gene sequence: CDR1 LNHDA, CDR2 SQIVND (reference sequence). CDR3 in amino acids: CASSTGLEETQYF. CDR3 bases: TGTGCCAGTAGTACAGGGTTGGAAGAGACCCAGTACTTC.

J is TRBJ2-3 and V is TRBV4-2; no clear D. This CDR3 contains 13 residues. V lost 1 base, J lost 5 bases, and 7 bases lay in between. Germline V gives CDR1 LGHNA, CDR2 YNFKEQ. CDR3: CASSQGLVDTQYF. The CDR3 nucleotides read TGTGCCAGCAGCCAAGGGTTAGTAGATACGCAGTATTTT.

The chain has TRBV2 and TRBJ1-3; possibly TRBD1 for D (6 bases). CDR1 SNHLY and CDR2 FYNNEI come from the germline V gene. V was trimmed by 1 base and J by 5 bases, leaving 9 bases between them. The CDR3 runs 14 residues. CDR3 sequence: CASSEGQGRNTIYF. The DNA for the CDR3 is TGTGCCAGCAGTGAAGGGCAGGGGAGAAACACCATATATTTT.

The DNA for the CDR3 is TGTGCCAGCAGCTTATATGCCTACAATGAGCAGTTCTTC. Protein product: CASSLYAYNEQFF. V and J are TRBV7-3 and TRBJ2-1; D is undetermined. The CDR3 is made up of 13 amino acids. V lost 2 bases and J lost 2, with 4 bases in between. Germline lookup yields CDR1 SGHTA and CDR2 FQGTGA.